Below, 2 T cell receptor beta chains from the same sample are listed, as sequenced in a study of shared clonotypes between healthy human individuals. The method was immunoSEQ multiplex PCR; TCRdb's version includes in-frame clones alone and lacks a portion of them. This table holds over 700,000 clones, 72% found once. Sequences were obtained from memory CD4+ T cells sorted from blood. Subset in this sample: CD45RA-negative fraction. The receptors stem from a woman younger than 45 in good health.

In this sample, this clone turned up a few times. This rearrangement joins TRBV11-2 to TRBJ2-1; the D is unclear. V lost 7 bases and J lost 2, with 12 bases in between. CDR3 size: 14 residues. Looked up from germline, CDR1 is SGHAT and CDR2 is FQNNGV. CDR3 sequence: CASTNLGAYNEQFF. CDR3 nucleotide sequence: TGTGCCAGCACCAACCTTGGAGCCTACAATGAGCAGTTCTTC.

The sample holds one count of this clone. The V gene is TRBV27, the J gene TRBJ2-5; 15 nucleotides agree with TRBD2. This CDR3 spans 16 amino acids. Germline trimming cut 5 bases from V and 5 bases from J; bases unmatched to any gene: 6. The germline gives CDR1 MNHEY, CDR2 SMNVEV (reference sequence). In nucleotides, the CDR3 is TGTGCCAGCAGTGCCCACGGGACTAGCGGGAGGGAGACCCAGTACTTC. This sequence encodes CASSAHGTSGRETQYF.